This is a list of T cell receptor beta chains from one sample in a study of shared clonotypes between healthy human individuals. Profiled with immunoSEQ multiplex PCR; TCRdb holds only in-frame clones, not every one. The sample has approximately 1,500,000 clones; 95% to 99% are singletons. Sequences were obtained from naive CD4+ T cells sorted from blood. All receptors derive from a man younger than 45 in good health. The CDR3 runs from the conserved cysteine through the conserved F or W. D genes are given only for firm matches. Only some rows state a clone size, as once, few, many or a class for expanded clones.

>-|TRBJ2-1|TRBV5-8|-
TGTGCCAGCAGCCAAGGGGACACGATATACAATGAGCAGTTCTTC
CASSQGDTIYNEQFF
>-|TRBJ1-1|TRBV5-8|-
TGTGCCAGCAGCCTAAAATTGGCCGTAGAACAAGCTTTCTTT
CASSLKLAVEQAFF
>-|TRBJ2-1|TRBV11-2|TRBD2
TGTGCCAGCAGCGGTATAACCGGGACTAGCGGGAGTCAGCAGTTCTTC
CASSGITGTSGSQQFF
>-|TRBJ2-7|TRBV28|-
TGTGCCAGCACCCAGAGTGGGGTGAGGTACGAGCAGTACTTC
CASTQSGVRYEQYF
>-|TRBJ2-2|TRBV18|TRBD1
TGTGCCAGCTCACTCCTCCACCGGGACAGGGGGATGATTGGCACCGGGGAGCTGTTTTTT
CASSLLHRDRGMIGTGELFF
>-|TRBJ2-3|TRBV6-5|-
TGTGCCAGCAGCGATACGGGGTTGGTTGCGCAGTATTTT
CASSDTGLVAQYF
>once|TRBJ1-5|TRBV6-5|-
TGTGCCAGCAGTTACGGGAGCAATCAGCCCCAGCATTTT
CASSYGSNQPQHF
>-|TRBJ2-5|TRBV2|-
TGTGCCAGCGAGGAGGAAAAAGAGACCCAGTACTTC
CASEEEKETQYF
>-|TRBJ2-2|TRBV2|-
TGTGCCAGCACACCTACTAGTGGCGGGACCGGGGAGCTGTTTTTT
CASTPTSGGTGELFF
>-|TRBJ1-3|TRBV6-5|-
TGTGCCAGCAGTTACTCGATTGGAGCCGGAAACACCATATATTTT
CASSYSIGAGNTIYF
>-|TRBJ1-4|TRBV6-5|TRBD1
TGTGCCAGCAGTTACAGGGGACAGAGTAATGAAAAACTGTTTTTT
CASSYRGQSNEKLFF
>-|TRBJ1-1|TRBV29-1|-
TGCAGCGTTCGTTTCAGGGGTGGTGGGAACACTGAAGCTTTCTTT
CSVRFRGGGNTEAFF
>-|TRBJ2-1|TRBV27|-
TGTGCCAGCAGCCCACTGGCACTAGGAGGGGACAATGAGCAGTTCTTC
CASSPLALGGDNEQFF
>-|TRBJ2-5|TRBV9|TRBD2
TGTGCCAGCAGCGCCGCCGGGACTAGGGAGGAGACCCAGTACTTC
CASSAAGTREETQYF
>-|TRBJ1-1|TRBV5-1|-
TGCGCCAGCAGTTCATACGACAGGTCAGGCGCTGAAGCTTTCTTT
CASSSYDRSGAEAFF
>-|TRBJ2-5|TRBV9|-
TGTGCCAGCAGCGTAGCTGGGGCTAGCGTTGCCCAAGAGACCCAGTACTTC
CASSVAGASVAQETQYF
>-|TRBJ2-1|TRBV29-1|-
TGCAGCGTTCGAGGCGGCGAGCGGTCCTACAATGAGCAGTTCTTC
CSVRGGERSYNEQFF
>once|TRBJ2-2|TRBV5-1|-
TGCGCCAGCAGCTTGGCCGCGTCGGTAGGGGAGCTGTTTTTT
CASSLAASVGELFF
>-|TRBJ1-2|TRBV7-9|TRBD1
TGTGCCAGCAGCTTAGCAGGGGGCTACTACACCTTC
CASSLAGGYYTF
>-|TRBJ2-1|TRBV11-3|-
TGTGCCAGCAGCTTAATGGGGGGCCCCCGGGGCGTGAGAGACAATGAGCAGTTCTTC
CASSLMGGPRGVRDNEQFF
>once|TRBJ2-1|TRBV29-1|TRBD1
TGCAGCGTAGAGGGACAGCACTCCTACAATGAGCAGTTCTTC
CSVEGQHSYNEQFF
>-|TRBJ2-1|TRBV5-1|TRBD2
TGCGCCAGCCGGACTAGCCCTAGCTCCTACAATGAGCAGTTCTTC
CASRTSPSSYNEQFF
>-|TRBJ2-2|TRBV6-6|-
TGTGCCAGAGGGAGGGAGCTGTTTTTT
CARGRELFF
>-|TRBJ1-4|TRBV4-1|-
TGCGCCAGCAGCCCAGAAGGGATGGCTAATGAAAAACTGTTTTTT
CASSPEGMANEKLFF
>-|TRBJ1-1|TRBV19|TRBD1
TGTGCCAGTAAGACCCAACAGGGGGCGAAGACTGAAGCTTTCTTT
CASKTQQGAKTEAFF
>-|TRBJ2-7|TRBV18|TRBD1
TGTGCCAGCTCACTCGACAGGGACTCCTACGAGCAGTACTTC
CASSLDRDSYEQYF
>once|TRBJ1-5|TRBV7-8|-
TGTGCCAGCAGCCCCACGTCTATATCTCAGCCCCAGCATTTT
CASSPTSISQPQHF
>-|TRBJ2-3|TRBV5-4|TRBD1
TGTGCCAGCAGCCTCCCCGGGACAGACACAGATACGCAGTATTTT
CASSLPGTDTDTQYF
>-|TRBJ2-1|TRBV10-3|-
TGTGCCATCGCTAGCTCAAGCTCCTACAATGAGCAGTTCTTC
CAIASSSSYNEQFF
>-|TRBJ1-4|TRBV19|-
TGTGCCAGTAGTCCCGGACTGGGCGTTGAAAAACTGTTTTTT
CASSPGLGVEKLFF
>once|TRBJ2-2|TRBV28|TRBD1
TGTGCCAGCAGTACCCGGGACAGGGGGACCGGCACCGGGGAGCTGTTTTTT
CASSTRDRGTGTGELFF
>-|TRBJ1-4|TRBV28|TRBD1
TGTGCCAGCAGTCATCCCCGCAGGGGGCAAGAAAAACTGTTTTTT
CASSHPRRGQEKLFF
>-|TRBJ2-2|TRBV4-2|TRBD2
TGTGCCAGCAGCCAAGAGGTTTTAGCGGGAGGTTTTTGGTCCGGGGAGCTGTTTTTT
CASSQEVLAGGFWSGELFF
>-|TRBJ2-1|TRBV28|-
TGTGCCAGCAGAGAGGGCCCCTACAATGAGCAGTTCTTC
CASREGPYNEQFF
>-|TRBJ2-7|TRBV5-1|TRBD1
TGCGCCAGCAGCTTAAATCGGGACAGGGCGCACGAGCAGTACTTC
CASSLNRDRAHEQYF
>-|TRBJ2-7|TRBV7-2|-
TGTGCCAGCAGCTTATTCGGTAACTACGAGCAGTACTTC
CASSLFGNYEQYF
>once|TRBJ2-7|TRBV5-1|TRBD1
TGCGCCAGCAGCTCCCAGGGACAGGGGGGCGAGCAGTACTTC
CASSSQGQGGEQYF
>-|TRBJ2-2|TRBV5-4|TRBD1
TGTGCCAGCAGCCTGGACAGGGGGCCGACCGGGGAGCTGTTTTTT
CASSLDRGPTGELFF
>-|TRBJ2-3|TRBV5-6|-
TGTGCCAGCAGCCAGGACAGCGAAGATACGCAGTATTTT
CASSQDSEDTQYF
>-|TRBJ2-1|TRBV29-1|TRBD2
TGCAGCGTTTTCTGGACTAGCGGGAGCCGCTACAATGAGCAGTTCTTC
CSVFWTSGSRYNEQFF
>-|TRBJ1-3|TRBV9|-
TGTGCCAGCAGCGTAGAAGGGAATACTGGAAACACCATATATTTT
CASSVEGNTGNTIYF
>-|TRBJ2-7|TRBV7-2|TRBD1
TGTGCCAGCAGCTTAAGGAGGACAGGGGCCTACGAGCAGTACTTC
CASSLRRTGAYEQYF
>-|TRBJ2-5|TRBV7-2|-
TGTGCCAGCAGCTCGAGATTGACAGGCGAAGAGACCCAGTACTTC
CASSSRLTGEETQYF
>-|TRBJ1-5|TRBV6-1|-
TGTGCCAGCAGCGTAAGCAATCAGCCCCAGCATTTT
CASSVSNQPQHF
>once|TRBJ2-3|TRBV27|TRBD2
TGTGCCAGCAGGTTAGCGGGAGGTCGCACAGATACGCAGTATTTT
CASRLAGGRTDTQYF
>-|TRBJ2-7|TRBV4-2|-
TGTGCCAGCAGCCAAGAAGTCCTAGCCGAGCAGTACTTC
CASSQEVLAEQYF
>-|TRBJ2-3|TRBV5-1|-
TGCGCCAGCGTTACAGGGCCCCACCCGGATACGCAGTATTTT
CASVTGPHPDTQYF
>-|TRBJ1-2|TRBV5-1|TRBD1
TGCGCCAGCAGGATCGGGACAGGGGGCTTAGGCTACACCTTC
CASRIGTGGLGYTF
>-|TRBJ2-1|TRBV11-2|TRBD2
TGTGCCAGCAGCCCAATGGGAGCGGGATTCAATGAGCAGTTCTTC
CASSPMGAGFNEQFF
>-|TRBJ2-6|TRBV11-1|-
TGTGCCAGCAGCTTCCAATCTGGGGCCAACGTCCTGACTTTC
CASSFQSGANVLTF
>-|TRBJ2-1|TRBV7-2|-
TGTGCCAGCAGCTTAGTTTTATTCAATGAGCAGTTCTTC
CASSLVLFNEQFF
>-|TRBJ1-3|TRBV20-1|TRBD1
TGCAGTGCTGGACACAGGGGCACCATATATTTT
CSAGHRGTIYF
>few|TRBJ1-2|TRBV7-9|-
TGTGCCAGCAGCTACGACTATGGCTACACCTTC
CASSYDYGYTF
>-|TRBJ1-4|TRBV18|-
TGTGCCAGCTCACCACCGGGCGGGTTGGGTGAAAAACTGTTTTTT
CASSPPGGLGEKLFF